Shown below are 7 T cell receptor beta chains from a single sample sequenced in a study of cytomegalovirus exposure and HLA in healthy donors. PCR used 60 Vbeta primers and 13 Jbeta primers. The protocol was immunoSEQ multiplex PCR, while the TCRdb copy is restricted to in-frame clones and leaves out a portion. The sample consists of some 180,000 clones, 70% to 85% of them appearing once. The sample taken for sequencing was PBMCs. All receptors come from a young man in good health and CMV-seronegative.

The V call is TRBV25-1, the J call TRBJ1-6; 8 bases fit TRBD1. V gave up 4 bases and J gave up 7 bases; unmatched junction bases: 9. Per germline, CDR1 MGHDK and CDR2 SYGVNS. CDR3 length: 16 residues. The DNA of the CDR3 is TGTGCCAGCAGTGTAAAGACAGGGGTTGGGAATTCACCCCTCCACTTT. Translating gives CASSVKTGVGNSPLHF.

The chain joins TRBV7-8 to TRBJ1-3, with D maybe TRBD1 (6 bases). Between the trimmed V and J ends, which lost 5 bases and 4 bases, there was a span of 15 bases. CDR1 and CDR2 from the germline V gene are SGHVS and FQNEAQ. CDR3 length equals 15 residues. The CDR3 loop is CASSPPVGAGNTIYF. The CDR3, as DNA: TGTGCCAGCAGCCCCCCCGTGGGGGCCGGAAACACCATATATTTT.

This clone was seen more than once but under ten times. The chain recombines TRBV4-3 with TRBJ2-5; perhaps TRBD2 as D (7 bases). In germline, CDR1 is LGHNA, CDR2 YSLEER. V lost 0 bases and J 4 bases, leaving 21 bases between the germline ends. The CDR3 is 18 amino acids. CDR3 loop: CASSQDLTGSGGAETQYF. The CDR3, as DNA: TGCGCCAGCAGCCAAGACCTAACAGGGTCGGGGGGAGCAGAGACCCAGTACTTC.

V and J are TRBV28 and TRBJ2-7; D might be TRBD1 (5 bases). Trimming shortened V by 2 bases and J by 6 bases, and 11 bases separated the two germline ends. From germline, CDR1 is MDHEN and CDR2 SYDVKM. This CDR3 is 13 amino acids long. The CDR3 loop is CASSLGRAGEQYF. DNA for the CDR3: TGTGCCAGCAGTTTAGGCAGGGCCGGCGAGCAGTACTTC.

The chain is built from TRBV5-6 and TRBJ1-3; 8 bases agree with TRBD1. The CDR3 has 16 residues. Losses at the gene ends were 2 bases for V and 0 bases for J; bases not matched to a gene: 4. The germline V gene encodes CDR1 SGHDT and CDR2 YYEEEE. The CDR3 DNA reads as TGTGCCAGCAGCTTTTGGACAGGGTACTCTGGAAACACCATATATTTT. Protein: CASSFWTGYSGNTIYF.

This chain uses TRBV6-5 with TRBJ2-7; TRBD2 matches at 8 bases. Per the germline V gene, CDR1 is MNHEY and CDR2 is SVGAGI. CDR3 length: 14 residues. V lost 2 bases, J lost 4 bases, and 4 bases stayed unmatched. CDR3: CASSYSGSRYEQYF. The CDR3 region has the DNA TGTGCCAGCAGTTACAGCGGGAGCAGGTACGAGCAGTACTTC.

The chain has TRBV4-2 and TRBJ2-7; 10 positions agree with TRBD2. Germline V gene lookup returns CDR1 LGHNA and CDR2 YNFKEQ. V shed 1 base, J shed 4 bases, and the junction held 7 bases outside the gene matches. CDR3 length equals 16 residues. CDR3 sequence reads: CASSQGGLAGVYEQYF. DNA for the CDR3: TGTGCCAGCAGCCAAGGCGGGCTAGCGGGAGTGTACGAGCAGTACTTC.